The 18 T cell receptor beta chains given below trace back to one sample, sequenced in a study of human T cells and chemical hapten exposure. Time point given: pre-sensitization, week 0. Treatment: therapeutic diphenylcyclopropenone sensitization with weekly scalp DPC. TCRdb reanalysed the RACE reads using MiXCR and keeps one entry per CDR3 protein. This sample has roughly 380,000 distinct CDR3 sequences, with around 5.5% found just once. This specimen consisted of whole blood, obtained in connection with sensitization to the hapten diphenylcyclopropenone (DPC). These receptors all come from a woman aged 50 to 65 with alopecia areata. Some clones in this sample may be carry-over from other donors' samples.

The V gene is TRBV9, the J gene TRBJ1-1; D not resolved. The CDR3 extends over 14 amino acids. V lost 4 bases and J lost 2, with 12 bases in between. Germline V gene data show CDR1 as SGDLS and CDR2 as YYNGEE. CDR3 residues: CASSPAEVNTEAFF. CDR3 bases: TGTGCCAGCAGCCCAGCAGAGGTTAACACTGAAGCTTTCTTT.

The sample holds many counts of this clonotype. The gene calls are TRBV7-6 and TRBJ2-5; TRBD2 aligns across 13 bases. The CDR3 length is 16 residues. Unmatched junction bases numbered 3, after V lost 4 bases and J lost 1 base. The germline CDR1 and CDR2 sequences are SGHVS and FNYEAQ. The CDR3 nucleotides read TGTGCCAGCAGCTCGCGACTAGCGGGGGGCCAAGAGACCCAGTACTTC. This translates into CASSSRLAGGQETQYF.

This clonotype was recorded many times. The V gene is TRBV5-5, the J gene TRBJ1-2; D gene ambiguous. This CDR3 region has 15 residues. The germline V gene encodes CDR1 SGHKS and CDR2 YYEKEE (reference sequence). Trimming took 4 bases from V and 4 from J, leaving 17 bases between them. The CDR3: CASSLQDRLPYGYTF. As DNA, the CDR3 is TGTGCCAGCAGCCTACAAGATCGGCTCCCCTATGGCTACACCTTC.

This clonotype was seen only a few times. The genes are TRBV9 and TRBJ2-3, with 11 bases matching TRBD2. The length of the CDR3 is 15 residues. Per the germline V gene, CDR1 is SGDLS and CDR2 is YYNGEE. Trimming took 3 bases from V and 8 from J; bases not matched to a gene: 8. The CDR3 reads CASSGSGGALGTQYF. The CDR3 DNA reads TGTGCCAGCAGCGGTAGCGGGGGGGCCTTGGGTACGCAGTATTTT.

This clonotype showed up just a few times. V gene TRBV7-9 combines with J gene TRBJ1-2; the match to TRBD1 covers 7 bases. The J segment lost 4 bases and the V segment lost 9 bases, leaving 14 bases of the junction unmatched. The CDR3 has 15 residues. Germline V gene sequence: CDR1 SEHNR, CDR2 FQNEAQ (reference sequence). As DNA, the CDR3 is TGTGCCAGTGCGCCGGGACAGTCGGGACCCTATGGCTACACCTTC. This translates into CASAPGQSGPYGYTF.

This clonotype was recorded many times. The rearrangement joins TRBV3-1 to TRBJ2-2, with D possibly being TRBD1 or TRBD2 (5 bases each). CDR1 LGHDT and CDR2 YNNKEL come from the germline V gene (reference sequence). Trimming removed 10 bases at V and 2 bases at J, with 14 bases between. This CDR3 comprises 14 residues. This chain's CDR3 is CATFDGANTGELFF. CDR3 bases: TGTGCCACCTTTGACGGGGCCAACACCGGGGAGCTGTTTTTT.

This clonotype was seen at least ten times. Its ends do not fully match the called genes, so a read error is possible. The V and J genes are TRBV12-3 or TRBV12-4 and TRBJ2-5; 7 positions match TRBD2. CDR3 size: 12 residues. CDR3 nucleotides: TGCGCCAGCTCACTAGCGAGAGAGACCCAGTACTTC. Translated, it gives CASSLARETQYF.

This clonotype was counted at least ten times. The gene calls are TRBV7-2 and TRBJ2-3; a weak D match, TRBD2 (5 bases). CDR3 length equals 17 residues. V lost 3 bases to trimming and J lost 1 base, with 17 bases between them. Germline V lookup: CDR1 SGHTA, CDR2 FQGNSA. CDR3 sequence: CASSFTAVDGGTDTQYF. In DNA, the CDR3 is TGTGCCAGCAGCTTCACTGCGGTTGACGGGGGCACAGATACGCAGTATTTT. Drawing the rest from reference TRBV7-2 and TRBJ2-3, the complete variable domain is GAGVSQSPSNKVTEKGKDVELRCDPISGHTALYWYRQSLGQGLEFLIYFQGNSAPDKSGLPSDRFSAERTGGSVSTLTIQRTQQEDSAVYLCASSFTAVDGGTDTQYFGPGTRLTVL.

This clonotype has just a few counts. At one end, the junction sequence differs from germline, possibly due to a read error. The chain recombines TRBV3-1 with TRBJ2-1; D might be TRBD2 (6 bases). The CDR3 extends over 14 amino acids. Germline loops: CDR1 LGHDT, CDR2 YNNKEL (reference sequence). The DNA of the CDR3 is TGTGCCAGCAGCCAACAAGGTTACGGAGGGGCACTACTCTTC. This encodes CASSQQGYGGALLF.

This clonotype has just a few counts. V and J are TRBV20-1 and TRBJ1-1, with no clear D. The CDR3 is 14 residues long. Germline lookup yields CDR1 DFQATT and CDR2 SNEGSKA (reference sequence). V lost 5 bases and J 5 bases, leaving 18 bases between the germline ends. In nucleotides, the CDR3 is TGCAGTGCTCCCGGGTGGCCACGAGGAACTGAAGCTTTCTTT. Its protein is CSAPGWPRGTEAFF.

The chain carries TRBV29-1 and TRBJ2-1; the match to TRBD2 covers 10 bases. Trimming removed 4 bases from V and 9 bases from J; junction bases left unmatched: 9. The CDR3 contains 14 residues. In germline, CDR1 is SQVTM, CDR2 ANQGSEA. CDR3 coding DNA: TGCAGCGTTGTGGGGCTAGCGGGAGCGTTTGAGCAGTTCTTC. Translated, it gives CSVVGLAGAFEQFF.

This clonotype was recorded many times. V and J are TRBV12-3 or TRBV12-4 and TRBJ2-6; D is unclear. Deletions cut 6 bases from V and 2 bases from J, with 5 bases between. This CDR3 comprises 13 residues. The DNA of the CDR3 is TGTGCCAGCAGGTGGACTGGGGCCAACGTCCTGACTTTC. Translation gives CASRWTGANVLTF.

This clonotype was counted at least ten times. This rearrangement joins TRBV28 to TRBJ1-5; no clear D gene. This CDR3 has 15 residues. V was cut by 3 bases and J by 3 bases, with 12 bases left in between. Germline V gives CDR1 MDHEN, CDR2 SYDVKM. The CDR3 protein is CASSLIGNNNQPQHF. Written as DNA, the CDR3 is TGTGCCAGCAGTTTGATAGGGAATAACAATCAGCCCCAGCATTTT.

The chain has TRBV27 and TRBJ1-3; the D is unclear. The CDR3 contains 12 residues. Germline CDR1 reads MNHEY; CDR2 reads SMNVEV (reference sequence). The germline V and J ends were trimmed by 8 bases and 0 bases, with 5 bases remaining between them. CDR3 protein: CASGVSGNTIYF. The CDR3 DNA reads TGTGCCAGCGGGGTCTCTGGAAACACCATATATTTT.

This clonotype was picked up a small number of times. The chain combines TRBV7-2 with TRBJ1-2; D is perhaps TRBD1 (6 bases). This CDR3 has 14 residues. Germline-derived CDR1 and CDR2 are SGHTA and FQGNSA. V lost 7 bases and J 6 bases, leaving 18 bases between the germline ends. This CDR3 is CASTQAGAGDGYTF. The CDR3, as DNA: TGTGCCAGCACCCAGGCCGGGGCAGGGGATGGCTACACCTTC.

This clonotype has ten or more counts. This sequence joins TRBV10-3 and TRBJ2-7; 7 nucleotides match TRBD1. The CDR3 extends over 15 amino acids. Germline V gives CDR1 ENHRY, CDR2 SYGVKD. V gave up 4 bases and J gave up 1 base; unmatched junction bases: 7. The CDR3 DNA sequence: TGTGCCATCAGTGTTCGACAGGGAAAGTCCTACGAGCAGTACTTC. It specifies CAISVRQGKSYEQYF.

This clonotype showed up many times. The chain combines TRBV7-2 with TRBJ1-2; 9 bases are a match to TRBD1. CDR1 and CDR2 (germline): SGHTA, FQGNSA. CDR3 length equals 14 residues. J lost 6 bases, V lost 4 bases, and 6 bases had no gene match. The CDR3 DNA reads as TGTGCCAGCAGCTCCGCAGGGGACAGGGATGGCTACACCTTC. Amino acid sequence: CASSSAGDRDGYTF.

This clonotype was observed a handful of times. J is TRBJ2-7 and V is TRBV12-3 or TRBV12-4, with 8 bases that match TRBD1. The CDR3 loop spans 14 amino acids. The junction had 5 bases not matched to a gene; V was cut back by 5 bases and J by 2 bases. CDR3: CASSQQGGPYEQYF. CDR3 nucleotide sequence: TGTGCCAGCAGTCAACAGGGGGGCCCCTACGAGCAGTACTTC.